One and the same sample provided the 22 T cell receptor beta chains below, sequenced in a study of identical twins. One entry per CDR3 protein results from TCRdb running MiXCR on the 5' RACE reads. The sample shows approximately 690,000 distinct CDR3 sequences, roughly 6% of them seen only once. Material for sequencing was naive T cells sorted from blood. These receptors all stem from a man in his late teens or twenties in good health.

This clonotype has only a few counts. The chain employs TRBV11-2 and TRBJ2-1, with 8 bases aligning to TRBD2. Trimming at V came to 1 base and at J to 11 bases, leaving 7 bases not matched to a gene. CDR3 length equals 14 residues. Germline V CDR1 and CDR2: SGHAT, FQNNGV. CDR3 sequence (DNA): TGTGCCAGCAGCTTAGGAAATGCGGGAGGCCAGCAGTTCTTC. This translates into CASSLGNAGGQQFF.

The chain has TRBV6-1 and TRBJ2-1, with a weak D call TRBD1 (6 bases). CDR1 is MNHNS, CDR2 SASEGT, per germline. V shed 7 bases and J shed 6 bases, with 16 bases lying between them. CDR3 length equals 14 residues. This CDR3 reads CASTTPQGSNEQFF. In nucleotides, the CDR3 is TGTGCCAGCACCACCCCACAGGGATCCAATGAGCAGTTCTTC.

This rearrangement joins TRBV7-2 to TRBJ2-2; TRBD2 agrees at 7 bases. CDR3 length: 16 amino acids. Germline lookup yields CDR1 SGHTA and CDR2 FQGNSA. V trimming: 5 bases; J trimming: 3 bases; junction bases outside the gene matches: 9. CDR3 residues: CASSAWTSPHTGELFF. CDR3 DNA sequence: TGTGCCAGCAGCGCATGGACTAGTCCCCACACCGGGGAGCTGTTTTTT.

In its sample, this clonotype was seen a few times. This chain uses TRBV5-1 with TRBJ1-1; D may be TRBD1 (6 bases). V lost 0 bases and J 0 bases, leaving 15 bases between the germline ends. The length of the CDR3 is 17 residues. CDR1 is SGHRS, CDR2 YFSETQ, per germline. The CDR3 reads CASSLEQGNFLNTEAFF. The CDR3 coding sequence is TGCGCCAGCAGCTTGGAGCAGGGGAATTTTTTGAACACTGAAGCTTTCTTT.

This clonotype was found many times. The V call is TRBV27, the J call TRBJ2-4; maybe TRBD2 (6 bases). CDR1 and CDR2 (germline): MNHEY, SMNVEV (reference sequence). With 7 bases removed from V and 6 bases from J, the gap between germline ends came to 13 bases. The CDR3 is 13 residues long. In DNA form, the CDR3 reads TGTGCCAGCACTATACCGGGACTAAACATTCAGTACTTC. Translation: CASTIPGLNIQYF.

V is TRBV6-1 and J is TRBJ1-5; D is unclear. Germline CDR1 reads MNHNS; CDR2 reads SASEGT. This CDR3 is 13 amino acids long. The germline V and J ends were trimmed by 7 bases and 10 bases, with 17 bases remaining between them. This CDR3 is CASTSAIIQPQHF. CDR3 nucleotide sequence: TGTGCCAGCACGTCGGCCATAATCCAACCCCAGCATTTT.

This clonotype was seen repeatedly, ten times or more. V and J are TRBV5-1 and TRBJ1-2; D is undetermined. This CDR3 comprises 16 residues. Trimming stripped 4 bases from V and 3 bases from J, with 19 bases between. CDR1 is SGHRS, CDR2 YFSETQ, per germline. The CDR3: CASSPNRLGSHYGYTF. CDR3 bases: TGCGCCAGCAGCCCGAACCGACTAGGGAGCCACTATGGCTACACCTTC.

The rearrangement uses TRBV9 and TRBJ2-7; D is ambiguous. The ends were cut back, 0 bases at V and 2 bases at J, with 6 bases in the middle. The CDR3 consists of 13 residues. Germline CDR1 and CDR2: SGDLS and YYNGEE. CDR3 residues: CASSVGAPYEQYF. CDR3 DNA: TGTGCCAGCAGCGTAGGCGCCCCCTACGAGCAGTACTTC.

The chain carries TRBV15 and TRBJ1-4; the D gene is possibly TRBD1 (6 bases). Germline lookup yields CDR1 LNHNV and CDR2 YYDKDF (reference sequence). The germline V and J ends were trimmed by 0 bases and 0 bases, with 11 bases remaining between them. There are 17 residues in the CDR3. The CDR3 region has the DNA TGTGCCACCAGCAGAGATTTATCAGGGGCAACTAATGAAAAACTGTTTTTT. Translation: CATSRDLSGATNEKLFF.

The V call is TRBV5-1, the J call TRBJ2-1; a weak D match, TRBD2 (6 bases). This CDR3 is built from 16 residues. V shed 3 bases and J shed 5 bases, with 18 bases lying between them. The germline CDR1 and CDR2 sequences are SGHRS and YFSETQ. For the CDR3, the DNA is TGCGCCAGCAGCTACACCGGGACTCGAACAAACAATGAGCAGTTCTTC. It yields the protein CASSYTGTRTNNEQFF.

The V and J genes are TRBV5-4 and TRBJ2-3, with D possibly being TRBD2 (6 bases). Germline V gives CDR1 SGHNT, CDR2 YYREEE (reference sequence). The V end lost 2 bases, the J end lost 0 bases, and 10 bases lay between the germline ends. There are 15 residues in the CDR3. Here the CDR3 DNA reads TGTGCCAGCAGCTTCCCGCGGGATAGCACAGATACGCAGTATTTT. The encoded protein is CASSFPRDSTDTQYF. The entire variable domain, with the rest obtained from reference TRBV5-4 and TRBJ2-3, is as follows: ETGVTQSPTHLIKTRGQQVTLRCSSQSGHNTVSWYQQALGQGPQFIFQYYREEENGRGNFPPRFSGLQFPNYSSELNVNALELDDSALYLCASSFPRDSTDTQYFGPGTRLTVL.

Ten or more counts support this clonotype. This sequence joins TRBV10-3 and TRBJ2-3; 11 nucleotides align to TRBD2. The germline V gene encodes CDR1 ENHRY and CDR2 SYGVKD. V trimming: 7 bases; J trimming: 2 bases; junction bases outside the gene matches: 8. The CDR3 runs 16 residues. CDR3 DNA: TGTGCCATCATTGGATCGACTAGCGGGACCACAGATACGCAGTATTTT. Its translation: CAIIGSTSGTTDTQYF.

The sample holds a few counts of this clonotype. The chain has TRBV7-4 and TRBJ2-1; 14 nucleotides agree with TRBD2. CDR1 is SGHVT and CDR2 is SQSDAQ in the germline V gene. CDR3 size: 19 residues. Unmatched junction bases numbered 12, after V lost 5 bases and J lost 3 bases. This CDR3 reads CASSLIPGLAGDSYNEQFF. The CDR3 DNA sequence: TGTGCCAGCAGCCTTATCCCGGGACTAGCGGGAGATAGCTACAATGAGCAGTTCTTC.

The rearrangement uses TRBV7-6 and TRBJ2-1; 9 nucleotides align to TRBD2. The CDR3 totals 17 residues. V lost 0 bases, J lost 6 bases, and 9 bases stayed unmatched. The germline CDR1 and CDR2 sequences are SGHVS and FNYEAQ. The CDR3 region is CASSLAISGSGGNEQFF. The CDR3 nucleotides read TGTGCCAGCAGCTTAGCAATTAGCGGGAGTGGGGGCAATGAGCAGTTCTTC.

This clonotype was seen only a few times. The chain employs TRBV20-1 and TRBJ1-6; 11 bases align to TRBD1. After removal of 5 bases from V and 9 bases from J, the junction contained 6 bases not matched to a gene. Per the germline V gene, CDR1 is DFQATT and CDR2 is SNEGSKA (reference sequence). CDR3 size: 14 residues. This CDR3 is CSARTGGRSSPLHF. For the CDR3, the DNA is TGCAGTGCTCGGACAGGGGGCAGGAGTTCACCCCTCCACTTT.

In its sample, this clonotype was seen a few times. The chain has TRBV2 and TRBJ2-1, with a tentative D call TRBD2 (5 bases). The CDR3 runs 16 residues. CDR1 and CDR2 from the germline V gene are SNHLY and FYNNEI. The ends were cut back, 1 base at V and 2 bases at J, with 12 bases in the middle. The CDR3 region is CASSEDGEIAYNEQFF. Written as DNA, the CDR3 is TGTGCCAGCAGTGAAGACGGGGAGATCGCCTACAATGAGCAGTTCTTC.

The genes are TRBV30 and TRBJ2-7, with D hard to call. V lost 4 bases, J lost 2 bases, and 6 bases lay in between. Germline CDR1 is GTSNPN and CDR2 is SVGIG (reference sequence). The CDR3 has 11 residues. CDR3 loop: CAWTDTYEQYF. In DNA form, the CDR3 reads TGTGCCTGGACAGATACCTACGAGCAGTACTTC.

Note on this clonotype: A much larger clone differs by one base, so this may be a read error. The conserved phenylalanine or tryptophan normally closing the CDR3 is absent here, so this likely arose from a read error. Written as DNA, the CDR3 is TGCAGTGCTAGAGATACTATTAACAATGAGCAGTTCTGC. It translates to CSARDTINNEQFC. The chain combines TRBV20-1 with TRBJ2-1; D ambiguous. Trimming pared 0 bases from V and 5 bases from J, leaving 8 bases between. The CDR3 totals 13 residues. CDR1 DFQATT and CDR2 SNEGSKA come from the germline V gene (reference sequence).

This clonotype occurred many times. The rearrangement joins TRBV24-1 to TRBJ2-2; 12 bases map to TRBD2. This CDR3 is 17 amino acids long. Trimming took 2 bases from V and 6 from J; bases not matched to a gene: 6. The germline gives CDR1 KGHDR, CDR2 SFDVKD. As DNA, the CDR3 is TGTGCCACCAGTGATTCCCAGACTAGCGGGAGAGCCGGGGAGCTGTTTTTT. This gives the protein CATSDSQTSGRAGELFF.

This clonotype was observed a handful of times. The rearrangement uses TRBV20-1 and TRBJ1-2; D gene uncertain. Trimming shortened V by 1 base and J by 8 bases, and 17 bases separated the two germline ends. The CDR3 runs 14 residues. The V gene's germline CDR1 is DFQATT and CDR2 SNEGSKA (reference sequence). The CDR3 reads CSARVRAPPRGYTF. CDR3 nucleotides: TGCAGTGCTAGAGTCCGAGCACCGCCTCGGGGCTACACCTTC.

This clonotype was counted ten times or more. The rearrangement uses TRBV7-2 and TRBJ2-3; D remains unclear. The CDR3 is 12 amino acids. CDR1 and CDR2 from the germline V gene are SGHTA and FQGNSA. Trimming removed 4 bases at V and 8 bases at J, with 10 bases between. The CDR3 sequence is CASSSPGGTQYF. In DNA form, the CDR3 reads TGTGCCAGCAGCTCGCCCGGTGGTACGCAGTATTTT.

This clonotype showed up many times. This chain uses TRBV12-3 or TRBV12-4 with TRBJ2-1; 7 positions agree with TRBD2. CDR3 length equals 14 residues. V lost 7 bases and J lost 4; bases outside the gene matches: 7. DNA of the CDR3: TGTGCCAGCACCCCGGGACTACAATACAATGAGCAGTTCTTC. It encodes CASTPGLQYNEQFF.